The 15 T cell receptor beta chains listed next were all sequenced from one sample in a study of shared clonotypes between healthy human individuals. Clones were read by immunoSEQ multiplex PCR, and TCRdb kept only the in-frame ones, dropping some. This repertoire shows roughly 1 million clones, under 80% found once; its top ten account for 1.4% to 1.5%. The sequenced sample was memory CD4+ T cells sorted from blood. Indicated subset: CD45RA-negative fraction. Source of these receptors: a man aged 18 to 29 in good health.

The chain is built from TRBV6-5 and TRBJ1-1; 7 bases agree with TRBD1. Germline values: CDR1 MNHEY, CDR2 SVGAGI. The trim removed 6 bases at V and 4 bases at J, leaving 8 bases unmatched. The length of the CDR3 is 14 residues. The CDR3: CASRNHRDSTEAFF. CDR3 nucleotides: TGTGCCAGCAGGAACCACCGGGACAGCACTGAAGCTTTCTTT.

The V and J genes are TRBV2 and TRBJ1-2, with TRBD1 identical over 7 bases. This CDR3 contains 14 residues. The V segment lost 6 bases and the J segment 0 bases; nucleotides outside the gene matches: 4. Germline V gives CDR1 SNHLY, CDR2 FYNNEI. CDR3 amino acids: CASRAGGTNYGYTF. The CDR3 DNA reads TGTGCCAGCAGGGCAGGGGGGACTAACTATGGCTACACCTTC.

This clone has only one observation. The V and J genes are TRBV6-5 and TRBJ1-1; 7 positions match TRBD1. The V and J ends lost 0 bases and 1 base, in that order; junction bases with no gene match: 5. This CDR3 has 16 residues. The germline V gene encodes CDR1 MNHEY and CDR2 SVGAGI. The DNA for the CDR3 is TGTGCCAGCAGTTACTCCTACAGGGGTGGGAACACTGAAGCTTTCTTT. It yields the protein CASSYSYRGGNTEAFF.

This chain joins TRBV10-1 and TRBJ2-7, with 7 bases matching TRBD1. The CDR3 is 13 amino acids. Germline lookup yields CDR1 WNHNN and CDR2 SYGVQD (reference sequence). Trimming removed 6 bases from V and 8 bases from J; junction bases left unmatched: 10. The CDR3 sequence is CASSPPGGYKQYF. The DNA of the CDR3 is TGCGCCAGCAGCCCCCCAGGGGGATACAAGCAGTACTTC.

CDR3 coding DNA: TGCGCCAGCAGCTTGGGACAGCGCGAGCAGTACTTC. Its translation: CASSLGQREQYF. The chain couples TRBV5-1 to TRBJ2-7, with D maybe TRBD1 (5 bases). Deletions cut 0 bases from V and 6 bases from J, with 7 bases between. The CDR3 is made up of 12 amino acids. CDR1 is SGHRS and CDR2 is YFSETQ in the germline V gene.

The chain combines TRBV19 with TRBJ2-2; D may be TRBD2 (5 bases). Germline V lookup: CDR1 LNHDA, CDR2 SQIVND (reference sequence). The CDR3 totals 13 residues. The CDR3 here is CAGESANTGELFF. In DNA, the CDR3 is TGTGCTGGGGAGAGCGCGAACACCGGGGAGCTGTTTTTT.

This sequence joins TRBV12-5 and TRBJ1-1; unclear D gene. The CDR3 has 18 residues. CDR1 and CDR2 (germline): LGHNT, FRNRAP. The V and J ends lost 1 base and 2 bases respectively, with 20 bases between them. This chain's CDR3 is CASGLALSNRISNTEAFF. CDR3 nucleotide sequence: TGTGCTAGTGGTTTGGCCCTGAGCAACCGGATTTCCAACACTGAAGCTTTCTTT. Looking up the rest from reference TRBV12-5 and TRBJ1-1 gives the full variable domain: DARVTQTPRHKVTEMGQEVTMRCQPILGHNTVFWYRQTMMQGLELLAYFRNRAPLDDSGMPKDRFSAEMPDATLATLKIQPSEPRDSAVYFCASGLALSNRISNTEAFFGQGTRLTVV.

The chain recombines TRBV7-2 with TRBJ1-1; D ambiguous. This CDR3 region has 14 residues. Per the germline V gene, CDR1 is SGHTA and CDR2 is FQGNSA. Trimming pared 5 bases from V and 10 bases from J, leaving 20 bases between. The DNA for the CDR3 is TGTGCCAGCAGCCCTAAGCCGTGGCTTTCCCCAGCTTTCTTT. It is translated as CASSPKPWLSPAFF.

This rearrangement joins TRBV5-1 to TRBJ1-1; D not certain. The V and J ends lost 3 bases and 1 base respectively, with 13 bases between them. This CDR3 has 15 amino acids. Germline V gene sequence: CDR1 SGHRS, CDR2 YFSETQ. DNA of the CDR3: TGCGCCAGCAGCTCAGTCCGCCGGGAGAACACTGAAGCTTTCTTT. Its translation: CASSSVRRENTEAFF.

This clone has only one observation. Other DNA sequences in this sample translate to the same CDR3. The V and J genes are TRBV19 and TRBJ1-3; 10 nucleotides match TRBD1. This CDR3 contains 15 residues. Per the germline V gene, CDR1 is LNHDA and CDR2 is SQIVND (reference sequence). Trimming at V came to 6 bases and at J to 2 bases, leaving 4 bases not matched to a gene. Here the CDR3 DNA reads TGTGCCAGTAGAGCCGGGACAGGGGCTGGAAACACCATATATTTT. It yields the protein CASRAGTGAGNTIYF. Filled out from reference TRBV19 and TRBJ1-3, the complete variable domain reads DGGITQSPKYLFRKEGQNVTLSCEQNLNHDAMYWYRQDPGQGLRLIYYSQIVNDFQKGDIAEGYSVSREKKESFPLTVTSAQKNPTAFYLCASRAGTGAGNTIYFGEGSWLTVV.

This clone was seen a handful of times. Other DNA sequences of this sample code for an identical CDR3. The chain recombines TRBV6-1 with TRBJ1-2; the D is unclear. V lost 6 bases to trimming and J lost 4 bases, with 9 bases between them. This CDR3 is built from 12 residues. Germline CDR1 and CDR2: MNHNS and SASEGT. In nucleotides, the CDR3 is TGTGCCAGCAGCGGAGGGAGCTATGGCTACACCTTC. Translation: CASSGGSYGYTF.

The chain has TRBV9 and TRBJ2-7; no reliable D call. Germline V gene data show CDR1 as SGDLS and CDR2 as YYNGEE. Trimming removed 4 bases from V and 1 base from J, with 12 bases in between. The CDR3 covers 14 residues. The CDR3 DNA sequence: TGTGCCAGCAGCCCTCTAACGGAATCCTACGAGCAGTACTTC. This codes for CASSPLTESYEQYF.

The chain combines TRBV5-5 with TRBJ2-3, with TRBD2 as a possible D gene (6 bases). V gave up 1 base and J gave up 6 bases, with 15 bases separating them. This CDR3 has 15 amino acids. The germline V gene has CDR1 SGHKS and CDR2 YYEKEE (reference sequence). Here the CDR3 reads CASSLLRDRSDTQYF. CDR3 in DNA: TGTGCCAGCAGCTTGTTGCGGGACCGATCTGATACGCAGTATTTT.

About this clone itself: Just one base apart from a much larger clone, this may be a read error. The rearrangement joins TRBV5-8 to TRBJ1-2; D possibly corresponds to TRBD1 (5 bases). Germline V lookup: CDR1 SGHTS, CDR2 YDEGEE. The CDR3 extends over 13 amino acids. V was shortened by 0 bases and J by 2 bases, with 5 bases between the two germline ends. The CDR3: CASSLAGNYGYTF. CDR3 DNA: TGTGCCAGCAGCTTGGCAGGGAACTATGGCTACACCTTC.

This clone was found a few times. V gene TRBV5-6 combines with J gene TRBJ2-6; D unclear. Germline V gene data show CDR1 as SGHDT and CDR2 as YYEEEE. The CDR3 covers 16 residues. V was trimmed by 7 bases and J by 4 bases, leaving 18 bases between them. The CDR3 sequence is CASQPPVGVGANVLTF. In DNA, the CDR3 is TGTGCCAGCCAGCCCCCCGTTGGGGTCGGGGCCAACGTCCTGACTTTC.